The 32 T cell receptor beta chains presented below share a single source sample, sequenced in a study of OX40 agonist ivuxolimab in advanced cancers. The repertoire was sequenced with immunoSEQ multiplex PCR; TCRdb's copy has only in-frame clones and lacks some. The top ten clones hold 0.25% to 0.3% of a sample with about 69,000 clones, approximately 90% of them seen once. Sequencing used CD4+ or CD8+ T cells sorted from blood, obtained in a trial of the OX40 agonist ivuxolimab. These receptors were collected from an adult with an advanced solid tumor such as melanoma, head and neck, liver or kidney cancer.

The CDR3 sequence is CASSLTGQGALAGAVQYF. In DNA form, the CDR3 reads TGTGCCAGCAGTTTAACCGGACAGGGGGCTCTAGCGGGAGCGGTCCAGTACTTC. The J gene is TRBJ2-5, the V gene TRBV27; perhaps TRBD1 as D (11 bases). Trimming shortened V by 2 bases and J by 10 bases, and 29 bases separated the two germline ends. The CDR3 extends over 18 amino acids. Germline V CDR1 and CDR2: MNHEY, SMNVEV (reference sequence).

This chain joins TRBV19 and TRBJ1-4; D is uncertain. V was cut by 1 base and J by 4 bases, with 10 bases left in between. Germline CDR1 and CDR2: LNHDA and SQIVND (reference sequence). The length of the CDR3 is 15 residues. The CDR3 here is CASSIARGYNEKLFF. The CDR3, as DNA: TGTGCCAGTAGTATAGCCCGTGGTTATAATGAAAAACTGTTTTTT.

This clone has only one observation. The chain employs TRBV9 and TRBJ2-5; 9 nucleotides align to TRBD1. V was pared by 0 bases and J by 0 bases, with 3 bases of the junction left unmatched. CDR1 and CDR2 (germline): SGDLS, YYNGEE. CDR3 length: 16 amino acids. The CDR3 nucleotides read TGTGCCAGCAGCGTAGGTGACAGGGGGTACCAAGAGACCCAGTACTTC. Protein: CASSVGDRGYQETQYF.

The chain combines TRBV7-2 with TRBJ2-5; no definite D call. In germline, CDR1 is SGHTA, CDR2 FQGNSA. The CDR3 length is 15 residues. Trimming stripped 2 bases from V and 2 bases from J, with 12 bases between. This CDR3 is CASSLHLLGQETQYF. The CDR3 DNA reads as TGTGCCAGCAGCTTACACTTGTTAGGGCAAGAGACCCAGTACTTC.

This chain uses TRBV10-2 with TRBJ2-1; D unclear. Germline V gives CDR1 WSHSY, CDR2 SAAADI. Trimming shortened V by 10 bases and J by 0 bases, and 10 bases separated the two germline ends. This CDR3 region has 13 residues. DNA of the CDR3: TGCGCCACCCGAGCGAGCTCCTACAATGAGCAGTTCTTC. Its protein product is CATRASSYNEQFF.

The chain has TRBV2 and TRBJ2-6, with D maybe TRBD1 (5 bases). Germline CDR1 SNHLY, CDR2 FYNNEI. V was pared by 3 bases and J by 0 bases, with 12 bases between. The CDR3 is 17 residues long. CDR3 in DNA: TGTGCCAGCAGTGAGGGGCAGATCAGCTCTGGGGCCAACGTCCTGACTTTC. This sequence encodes CASSEGQISSGANVLTF.

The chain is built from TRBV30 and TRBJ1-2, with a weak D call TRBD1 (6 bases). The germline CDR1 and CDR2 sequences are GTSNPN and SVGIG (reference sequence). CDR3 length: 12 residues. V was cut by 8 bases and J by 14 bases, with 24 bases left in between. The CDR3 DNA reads TGTGCCGCGTGGGGGGGCGCTTATCGGGGTACCTTC. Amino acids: CAAWGGAYRGTF.

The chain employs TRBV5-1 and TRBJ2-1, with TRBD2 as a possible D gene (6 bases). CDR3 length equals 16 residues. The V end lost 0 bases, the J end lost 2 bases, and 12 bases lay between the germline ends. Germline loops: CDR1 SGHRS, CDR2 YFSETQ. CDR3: CASSLVASVPYNEQFF. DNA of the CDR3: TGCGCCAGCAGCTTGGTGGCTAGCGTACCCTACAATGAGCAGTTCTTC.

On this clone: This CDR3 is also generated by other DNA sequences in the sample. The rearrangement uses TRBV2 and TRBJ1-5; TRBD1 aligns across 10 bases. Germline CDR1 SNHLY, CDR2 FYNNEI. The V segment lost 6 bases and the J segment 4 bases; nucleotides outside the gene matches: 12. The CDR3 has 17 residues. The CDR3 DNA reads TGTGCCAGCAGAGCCCCGGGACAGGGGATTGGAAATCAGCCCCAGCATTTT. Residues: CASRAPGQGIGNQPQHF.

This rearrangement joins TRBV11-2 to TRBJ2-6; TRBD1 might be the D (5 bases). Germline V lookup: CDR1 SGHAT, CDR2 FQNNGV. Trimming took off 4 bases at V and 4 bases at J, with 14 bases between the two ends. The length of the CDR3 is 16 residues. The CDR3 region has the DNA TGTGCCAGCAGCTCCTACCAGGGCTCCGGGGCCAACGTCCTGACTTTC. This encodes CASSSYQGSGANVLTF.

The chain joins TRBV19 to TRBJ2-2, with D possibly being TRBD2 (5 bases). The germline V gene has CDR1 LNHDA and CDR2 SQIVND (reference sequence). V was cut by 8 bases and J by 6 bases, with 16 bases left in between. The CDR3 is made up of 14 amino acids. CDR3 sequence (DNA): TGTGCCAGTGGGAGCGGTGTGCCTTCCGGGGAGCTGTTTTTT. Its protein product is CASGSGVPSGELFF.

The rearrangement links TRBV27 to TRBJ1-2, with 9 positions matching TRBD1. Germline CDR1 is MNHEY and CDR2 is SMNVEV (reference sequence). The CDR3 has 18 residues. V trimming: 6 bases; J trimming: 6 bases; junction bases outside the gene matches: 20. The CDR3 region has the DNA TGTGCCAGCAGAACCGGGACAGGGACTGCTAATGGGGGAAATGGCTACACCTTC. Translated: CASRTGTGTANGGNGYTF.

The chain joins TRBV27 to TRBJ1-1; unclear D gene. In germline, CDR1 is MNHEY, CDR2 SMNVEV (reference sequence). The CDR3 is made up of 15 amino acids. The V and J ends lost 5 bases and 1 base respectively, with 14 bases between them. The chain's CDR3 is CASSPQVYGNTEAFF. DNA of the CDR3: TGTGCCAGCAGTCCCCAAGTTTACGGGAACACTGAAGCTTTCTTT.

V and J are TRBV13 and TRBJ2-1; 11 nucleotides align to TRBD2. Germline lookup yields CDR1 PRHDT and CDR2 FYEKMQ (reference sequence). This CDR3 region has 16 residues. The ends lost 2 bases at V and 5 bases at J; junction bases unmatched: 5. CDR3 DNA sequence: TGTGCCAGCAGCTTAAAATTGACTAGCGGGAACAATGAGCAGTTCTTC. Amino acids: CASSLKLTSGNNEQFF.

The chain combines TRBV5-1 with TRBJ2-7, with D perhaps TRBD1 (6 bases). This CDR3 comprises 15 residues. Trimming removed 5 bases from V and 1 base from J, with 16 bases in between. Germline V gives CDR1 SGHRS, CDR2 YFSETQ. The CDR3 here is CASSSTSGQSYEQYF. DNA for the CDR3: TGCGCCAGCAGTTCAACCTCGGGACAATCCTACGAGCAGTACTTC.

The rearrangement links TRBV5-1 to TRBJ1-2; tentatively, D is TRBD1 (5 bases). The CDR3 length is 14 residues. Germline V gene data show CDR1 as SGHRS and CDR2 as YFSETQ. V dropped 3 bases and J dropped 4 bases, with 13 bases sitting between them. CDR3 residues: CASSWQGAGYGYTF. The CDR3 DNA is TGCGCCAGCAGCTGGCAGGGTGCGGGCTATGGCTACACCTTC.

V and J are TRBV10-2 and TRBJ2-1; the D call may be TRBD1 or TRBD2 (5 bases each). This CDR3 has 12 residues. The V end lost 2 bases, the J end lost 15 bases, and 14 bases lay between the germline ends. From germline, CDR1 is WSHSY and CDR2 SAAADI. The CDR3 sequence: CASSEPKGPVFF. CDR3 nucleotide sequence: TGCGCCAGCAGTGAGCCGAAGGGACCCGTGTTCTTC.

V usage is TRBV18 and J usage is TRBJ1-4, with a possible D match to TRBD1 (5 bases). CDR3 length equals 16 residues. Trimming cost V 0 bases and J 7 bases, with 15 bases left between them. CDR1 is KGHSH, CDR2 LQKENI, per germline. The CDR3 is CASSPPGGGAGEKLFF. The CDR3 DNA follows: TGTGCCAGCTCACCACCGGGGGGAGGGGCTGGTGAAAAACTGTTTTTT.

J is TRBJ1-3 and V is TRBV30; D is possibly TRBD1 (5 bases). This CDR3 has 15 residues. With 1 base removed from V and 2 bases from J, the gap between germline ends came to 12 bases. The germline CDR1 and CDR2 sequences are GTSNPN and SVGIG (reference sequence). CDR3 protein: CAWSALRGPGNTIYF. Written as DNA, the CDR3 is TGTGCCTGGAGTGCCCTACGGGGCCCTGGAAACACCATATATTTT.

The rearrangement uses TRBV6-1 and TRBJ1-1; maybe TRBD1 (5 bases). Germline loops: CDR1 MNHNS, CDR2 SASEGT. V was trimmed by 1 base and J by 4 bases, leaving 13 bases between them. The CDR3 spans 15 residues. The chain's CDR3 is CASSEDPGFGTEAFF. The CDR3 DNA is TGTGCCAGCAGTGAAGACCCAGGGTTCGGCACTGAAGCTTTCTTT.

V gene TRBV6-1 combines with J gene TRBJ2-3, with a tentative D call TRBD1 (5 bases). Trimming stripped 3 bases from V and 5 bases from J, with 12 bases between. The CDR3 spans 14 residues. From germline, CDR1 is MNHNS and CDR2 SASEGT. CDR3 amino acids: CASSEKTVLDTQYF. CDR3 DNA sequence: TGTGCCAGCAGTGAGAAGACAGTCCTAGATACGCAGTATTTT.

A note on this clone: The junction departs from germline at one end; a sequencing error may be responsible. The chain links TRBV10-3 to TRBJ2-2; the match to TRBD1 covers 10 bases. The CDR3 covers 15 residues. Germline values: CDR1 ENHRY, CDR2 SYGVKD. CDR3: CATSDRGLEVGELFF. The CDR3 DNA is TGTGCCACCAGTGACAGGGGGCTGGAGGTCGGGGAGCTGTTTTTT.

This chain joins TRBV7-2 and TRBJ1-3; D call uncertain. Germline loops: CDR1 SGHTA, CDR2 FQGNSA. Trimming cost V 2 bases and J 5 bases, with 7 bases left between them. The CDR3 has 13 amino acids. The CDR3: CASSLYLRNTIYF. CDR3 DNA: TGTGCCAGCAGCTTATATCTCAGAAACACCATATATTTT.

The CDR3 sequence is CASSTPTSGRANEQFF. The CDR3, as DNA: TGTGCCAGTAGTACCCCGACTAGCGGGAGAGCCAATGAGCAGTTCTTC. The rearrangement joins TRBV19 to TRBJ2-1; 12 positions agree with TRBD2. Germline V gene data show CDR1 as LNHDA and CDR2 as SQIVND (reference sequence). With V trimmed by 4 bases and J by 6 bases, 7 bases remained unmatched. The CDR3 has 16 residues.

CDR3 protein: CAWSREYQETQYF. The DNA of the CDR3 is TGTGCCTGGAGCAGGGAGTACCAAGAGACCCAGTACTTC. The genes are TRBV30 and TRBJ2-5, with D perhaps being TRBD1 or TRBD2 (5 bases each). Trimming removed 3 bases at V and 0 bases at J, with 8 bases between. CDR3 length: 13 amino acids. The germline gives CDR1 GTSNPN, CDR2 SVGIG (reference sequence).

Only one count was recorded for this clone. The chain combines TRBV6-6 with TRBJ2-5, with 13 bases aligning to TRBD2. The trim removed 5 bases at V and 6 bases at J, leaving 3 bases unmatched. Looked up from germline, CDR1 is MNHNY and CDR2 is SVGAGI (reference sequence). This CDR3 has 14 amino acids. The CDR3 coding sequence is TGTGCCAGCAGTCTAGGGACTAGCGGGAAGACCCAGTACTTC. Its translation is CASSLGTSGKTQYF.

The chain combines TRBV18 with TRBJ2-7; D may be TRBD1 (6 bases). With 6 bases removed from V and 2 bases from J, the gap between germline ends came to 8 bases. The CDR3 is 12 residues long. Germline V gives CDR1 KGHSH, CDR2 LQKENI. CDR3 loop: CASSGQTYEQYF. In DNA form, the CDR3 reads TGTGCCAGCTCCGGACAGACCTACGAGCAGTACTTC.

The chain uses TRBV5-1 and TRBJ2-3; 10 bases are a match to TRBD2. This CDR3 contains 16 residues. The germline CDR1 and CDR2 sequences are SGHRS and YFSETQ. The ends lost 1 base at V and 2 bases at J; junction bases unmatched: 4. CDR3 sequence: CASSLKAGGPTDTQYF. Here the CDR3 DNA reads TGCGCCAGCAGCTTGAAAGCGGGAGGGCCCACAGATACGCAGTATTTT.

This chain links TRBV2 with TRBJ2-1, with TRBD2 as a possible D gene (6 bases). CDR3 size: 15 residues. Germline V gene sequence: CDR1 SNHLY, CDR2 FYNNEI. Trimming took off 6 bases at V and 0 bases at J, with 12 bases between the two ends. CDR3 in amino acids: CASRGDLSSYNEQFF. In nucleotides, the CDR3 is TGTGCCAGCAGGGGGGACTTAAGCTCCTACAATGAGCAGTTCTTC.

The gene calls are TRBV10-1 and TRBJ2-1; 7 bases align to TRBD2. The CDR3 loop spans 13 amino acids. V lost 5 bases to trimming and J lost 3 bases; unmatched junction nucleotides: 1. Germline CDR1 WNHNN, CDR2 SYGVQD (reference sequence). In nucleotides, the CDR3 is TGCGCCAGCAGTCGGGACTACTACAATGAGCAGTTCTTC. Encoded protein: CASSRDYYNEQFF.

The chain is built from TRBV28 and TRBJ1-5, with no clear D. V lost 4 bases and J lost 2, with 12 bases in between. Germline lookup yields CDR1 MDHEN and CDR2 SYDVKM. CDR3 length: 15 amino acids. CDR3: CASSSPVGGNQPQHF. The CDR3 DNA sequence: TGTGCCAGCAGTTCCCCAGTCGGGGGCAATCAGCCCCAGCATTTT.

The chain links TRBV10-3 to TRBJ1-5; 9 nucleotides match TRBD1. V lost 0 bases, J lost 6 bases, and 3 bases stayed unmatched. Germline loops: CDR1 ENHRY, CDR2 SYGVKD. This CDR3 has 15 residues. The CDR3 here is CAISESTGGGQPQHF. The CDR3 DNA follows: TGTGCCATCAGTGAGTCGACAGGGGGGGGTCAGCCCCAGCATTTT.